The 3 T cell receptor beta chains listed next were all sequenced from one sample in a study of blood T cell repertoires in COVID-19. Some clones are missing from TCRdb's copy, which holds only in-frame ones; the method was immunoSEQ multiplex PCR. The sample holds about 230,000 clones; approximately 80% are singletons and the top ten take 1.4%. Material for sequencing was peripheral blood. Source of these receptors: a woman aged 40 to 50 who had recovered from COVID-19.

The rearrangement joins TRBV30 to TRBJ2-3; D not resolved. Deletions cut 7 bases from V and 1 base from J, with 12 bases between. Looked up from germline, CDR1 is GTSNPN and CDR2 is SVGIG (reference sequence). The CDR3 contains 13 residues. CDR3: CAYSGPGTDTQYF. The DNA of the CDR3 is TGTGCCTATTCAGGCCCGGGCACAGATACGCAGTATTTT.

The chain uses TRBV12-3 or TRBV12-4 and TRBJ1-5; D might be TRBD1 (5 bases). CDR3 length: 13 residues. V was shortened by 6 bases and J by 13 bases, with 19 bases between the two germline ends. The CDR3 here is CASRRDRSSSQHF. CDR3 coding DNA: TGTGCCAGCAGGCGGGACCGCTCTAGCTCTCAGCATTTT.

The V gene is TRBV19, the J gene TRBJ1-1; D gene ambiguous. Per the germline V gene, CDR1 is LNHDA and CDR2 is SQIVND (reference sequence). Trimming left V 4 bases short and J 0 bases short, with 9 bases between. This CDR3 has 14 residues. The CDR3 coding sequence is TGTGCCAGTAGTACACCTCCTATGAACACTGAAGCTTTCTTT. As protein: CASSTPPMNTEAFF.